A selection of T cell receptor beta chains follows, all from one sample in a study of blood T cell repertoires in COVID-19. Method: immunoSEQ multiplex PCR; TCRdb's copy keeps in-frame clones and lacks some. The sample lists approximately 270,000 clones, around nine tenths occurring once. Sequenced: peripheral blood. These receptors all come from a man aged 40-55 years with active or convalescent COVID-19. Each CDR3 is given with its conserved first and last residue. A D gene is named only where the DNA matches it firmly. Clone size appears in some rows only: once, few, many, or a class for an expanded clone.

len,abundance,d_gene,j_gene,v_gene,CDR3aa,CDR3nt
13,.,.,TRBJ1-3,TRBV10-3,CAGQAGGGNTIYF,TGTGCCGGTCAAGCGGGCGGTGGAAACACCATATATTTT
15,.,TRBD2,TRBJ2-3,TRBV5-1,CASRLAGVTSDTQYF,TGCGCCAGCAGGCTAGCGGGAGTAACCTCCGATACGCAGTATTTT
19,.,TRBD2,TRBJ2-3,TRBV3-1/TRBV3-2,CASSRPLGSGRADTDTQYF,TGTGCCAGCAGCCGACCTTTAGGAAGCGGGAGGGCCGACACAGATACGCAGTATTTT
17,once,.,TRBJ1-5,TRBV5-3,CARSPCRGGRDNQPQHF,TGTGCCAGAAGCCCGTGTCGCGGGGGCAGGGACAATCAGCCCCAGCATTTT
15,.,.,TRBJ2-3,TRBV6-6,CASSLDSPGTDTQYF,TGTGCCAGCAGCCTAGACTCCCCCGGCACAGATACGCAGTATTTT
15,.,.,TRBJ2-7,TRBV6-2/TRBV6-3,CASSRVAVSSYEQYF,TGTGCCAGCAGTAGGGTAGCGGTAAGCTCCTACGAGCAGTACTTC
16,.,TRBD2,TRBJ2-1,TRBV10-1,CASSGDGSGRRVEQFF,TGCGCCAGCAGCGGGGACGGTAGCGGGAGGAGGGTTGAGCAGTTCTTC
14,few,TRBD1,TRBJ1-1,TRBV27,CASRRQGVDTEAFF,TGTGCCAGCAGGCGACAGGGGGTGGACACTGAAGCTTTCTTT
16,.,TRBD1,TRBJ2-7,TRBV28,CASTTTSRTGGLEQYF,TGTGCCAGCACCACCACCTCCCGGACAGGGGGCCTCGAGCAGTACTTC
14,.,.,TRBJ1-4,TRBV3-1/TRBV3-2,CASSLAGGSEKLFF,TGTGCCAGCAGCCTCGCTGGCGGGAGTGAAAAACTGTTTTTT
15,.,TRBD2,TRBJ2-2,TRBV3-1/TRBV3-2,CASSQESGGLGELFF,TGTGCCAGCAGCCAAGAAAGCGGGGGGCTAGGGGAGCTGTTTTTT
14,.,.,TRBJ1-1,TRBV6-5,CASTPGGVRTEAFF,TGTGCCAGCACCCCGGGGGGCGTGAGGACTGAAGCTTTCTTT
14,.,TRBD1,TRBJ2-7,TRBV5-1,CASSYQTGGYEQYF,TGCGCCAGCAGCTACCAGACAGGGGGCTACGAGCAGTACTTC
15,.,.,TRBJ1-5,TRBV11-2,CASSLDPGSAQPQHF,TGTGCCAGCAGCTTAGATCCGGGATCTGCTCAGCCCCAGCATTTT
14,.,TRBD1,TRBJ2-7,TRBV5-1,CASSRAGQGDEQYF,TGCGCCAGCAGTCGGGCGGGACAGGGGGACGAGCAGTACTTC
16,few,.,TRBJ1-5,TRBV2,CASSGGEFDSNQPQHF,TGTGCCAGCAGTGGAGGAGAATTCGATAGCAATCAGCCCCAGCATTTT
14,.,.,TRBJ2-5,TRBV6-5,CASSYNGGQETQYF,TGTGCCAGCAGTTACAATGGAGGGCAAGAGACCCAGTACTTC
16,.,TRBD2,TRBJ2-1,TRBV11-3,CASSRLLAGDKGEQFF,TGTGCCAGCAGCCGCCTACTAGCGGGAGATAAGGGTGAGCAGTTCTTC
14,.,TRBD1,TRBJ2-7,TRBV6-5,CASSYGRQGYEQYF,TGTGCCAGCAGTTACGGTAGACAGGGGTACGAGCAGTACTTC
12,.,.,TRBJ2-7,TRBV3-1/TRBV3-2,CASRSEGYEQYF,TGTGCCAGCAGGTCGGAGGGGTACGAGCAGTACTTC
14,.,TRBD2,TRBJ2-5,TRBV4-1,CASSRTSGQETQYF,TGCGCCAGCAGCCGAACTAGCGGCCAAGAGACCCAGTACTTC
14,.,TRBD1,TRBJ1-6,TRBV6-5,CASSPTGRSSPLHF,TGTGCCAGCAGCCCGACAGGGAGGAGTTCACCCCTCCACTTT
13,.,TRBD1,TRBJ2-4,TRBV15,CATSRDYRDRVHF,TGTGCCACCAGCAGAGATTATAGGGACAGGGTCCACTTC
18,.,TRBD2,TRBJ2-2,TRBV9,CASSVASSGVGITGELFF,TGTGCCAGCAGCGTAGCAAGTAGCGGGGTGGGGATAACCGGGGAGCTGTTTTTT
16,.,.,TRBJ2-5,TRBV29-1,CSAITRDILGRETQYF,TGCAGCGCAATAACACGGGACATTCTGGGGAGAGAGACCCAGTACTTC
14,.,TRBD1,TRBJ1-1,TRBV18,CASSPEQGDTEAFF,TGTGCCAGCTCACCGGAACAGGGGGACACTGAAGCTTTCTTT
14,.,.,TRBJ1-4,TRBV15,CATSRDSAGEKLFF,TGTGCCACCAGCAGAGATTCCGCGGGGGAAAAACTGTTTTTT
16,.,.,TRBJ2-2,TRBV6-5,CASSYSGTGRTGELFF,TGTGCCAGCAGTTACTCCGGGACTGGCCGGACCGGGGAGCTGTTTTTT
14,.,.,TRBJ1-5,TRBV4-1,CASSRERGNQPQHF,TGCGCCAGCAGCCGAGAGCGGGGGAATCAGCCCCAGCATTTT
15,.,TRBD1,TRBJ2-5,TRBV6-5,CASSNFRGRGETQYF,TGTGCCAGCAGCAACTTCAGGGGGCGCGGGGAGACCCAGTACTTC
10,.,.,TRBJ2-5,TRBV19,CASRVETQYF,TGTGCCAGCAGGGTGGAGACCCAGTACTTC
15,.,TRBD1,TRBJ1-2,TRBV7-9,CASSSQGAYKDGYTF,TGTGCCAGCAGCTCCCAGGGGGCTTATAAGGATGGCTACACCTTC
14,.,.,TRBJ2-2,TRBV7-2,CASSLRGDTGELFF,TGTGCCAGCAGCTTAAGAGGAGACACCGGGGAGCTGTTTTTT
15,.,TRBD1,TRBJ2-7,TRBV19,CASSIVGQGGYEQYF,TGTGCCAGTAGTATAGTTGGACAGGGAGGCTACGAGCAGTACTTC
13,.,.,TRBJ2-3,TRBV7-9,CASSPSSTDTQYF,TGTGCCAGCAGCCCCTCTAGCACAGATACGCAGTATTTT
14,few,.,TRBJ1-1,TRBV15,CATSGLGGNTEAFF,TGTGCCACCAGTGGGTTGGGGGGGAACACTGAAGCTTTCTTT
16,.,TRBD1,TRBJ1-3,TRBV20-1,CSASAHEGAGGNTIYF,TGCAGTGCTAGTGCCCACGAGGGGGCAGGTGGAAACACCATATATTTT
16,.,.,TRBJ2-3,TRBV7-3,CASSPDPRGITDTQYF,TGTGCCAGCAGCCCGGACCCCAGGGGAATCACAGATACGCAGTATTTT
16,.,.,TRBJ2-6,TRBV11-2,CASSLLRSSGANVLTF,TGTGCCAGCAGCTTACTCCGGAGCTCTGGGGCCAACGTCCTGACTTTC
16,.,.,TRBJ2-5,TRBV14,CASSQASRGARETQYF,TGTGCCAGCAGCCAAGCTTCCCGGGGGGCGCGAGAGACCCAGTACTTC
14,.,.,TRBJ2-1,TRBV18,CASSPRVMGNEQFF,TGTGCCAGCTCACCCAGGGTCATGGGGAATGAGCAGTTCTTC
13,.,.,TRBJ2-7,TRBV24-1,CATSGSDFDEQYF,TGTGCCACCAGTGGTTCAGACTTCGACGAGCAGTACTTC
12,.,TRBD1,TRBJ2-7,TRBV30,CAWSGQGYEQYF,TGTGCCTGGAGTGGACAGGGCTACGAGCAGTACTTC